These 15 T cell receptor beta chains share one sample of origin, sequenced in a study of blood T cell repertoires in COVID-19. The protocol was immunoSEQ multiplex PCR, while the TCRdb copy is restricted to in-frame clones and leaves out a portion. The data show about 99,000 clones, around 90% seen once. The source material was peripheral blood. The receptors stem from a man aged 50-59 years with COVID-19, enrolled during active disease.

CDR3 sequence: CASSPLRTSDEQFF. The CDR3 nucleotides read TGTGCCAGCAGCCCATTGCGGACTAGCGATGAGCAGTTCTTC. The chain uses TRBV11-3 and TRBJ2-1; 9 nucleotides line up with TRBD2. The V segment lost 5 bases and the J segment 8 bases; nucleotides outside the gene matches: 7. The CDR3 consists of 14 residues. Germline assignment: CDR1 SGHNT and CDR2 YENEEA.

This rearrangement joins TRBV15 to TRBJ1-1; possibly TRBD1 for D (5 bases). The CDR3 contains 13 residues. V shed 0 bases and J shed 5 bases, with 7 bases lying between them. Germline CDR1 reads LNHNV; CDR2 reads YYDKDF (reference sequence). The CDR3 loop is CATSRDRVTEAFF. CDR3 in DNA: TGTGCCACCAGCAGAGACAGGGTAACTGAAGCTTTCTTT. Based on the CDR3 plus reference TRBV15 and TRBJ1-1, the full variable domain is DAMVIQNPRYQVTQFGKPVTLSCSQTLNHNVMYWYQQKSSQAPKLLFHYYDKDFNNEADTPDNFQSRRPNTSFCFLDIRSPGLGDTAMYLCATSRDRVTEAFFGQGTRLTVV.

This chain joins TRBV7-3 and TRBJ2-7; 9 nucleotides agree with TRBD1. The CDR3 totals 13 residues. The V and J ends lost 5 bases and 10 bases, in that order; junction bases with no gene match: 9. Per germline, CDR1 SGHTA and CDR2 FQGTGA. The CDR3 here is CASSENRGREQYF. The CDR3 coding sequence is TGTGCCAGCAGCGAAAACAGGGGGCGGGAACAGTACTTC.

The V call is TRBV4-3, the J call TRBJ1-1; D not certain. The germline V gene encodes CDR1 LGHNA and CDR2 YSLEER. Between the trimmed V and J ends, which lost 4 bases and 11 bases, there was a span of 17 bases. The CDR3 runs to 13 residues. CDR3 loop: CASSLGWHSPAFF. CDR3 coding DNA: TGCGCCAGCAGCCTTGGATGGCACAGCCCCGCTTTCTTT.

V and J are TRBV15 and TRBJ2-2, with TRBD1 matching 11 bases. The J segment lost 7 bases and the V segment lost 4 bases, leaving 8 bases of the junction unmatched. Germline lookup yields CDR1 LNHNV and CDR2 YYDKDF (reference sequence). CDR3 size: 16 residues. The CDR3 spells CATSIRDRGYVGELFF. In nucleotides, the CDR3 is TGTGCCACCAGCATAAGGGACAGGGGGTACGTCGGGGAGCTGTTTTTT. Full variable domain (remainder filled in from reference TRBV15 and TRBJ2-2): DAMVIQNPRYQVTQFGKPVTLSCSQTLNHNVMYWYQQKSSQAPKLLFHYYDKDFNNEADTPDNFQSRRPNTSFCFLDIRSPGLGDTAMYLCATSIRDRGYVGELFFGEGSRLTVL.

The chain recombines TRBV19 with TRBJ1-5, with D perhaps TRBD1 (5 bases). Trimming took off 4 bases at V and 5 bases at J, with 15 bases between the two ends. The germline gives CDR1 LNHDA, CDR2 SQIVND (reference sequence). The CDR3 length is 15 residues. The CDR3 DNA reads TGTGCCAGTAGTACTTTGACAGCCTGGGATCAGCCCCAGCATTTT. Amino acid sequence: CASSTLTAWDQPQHF.

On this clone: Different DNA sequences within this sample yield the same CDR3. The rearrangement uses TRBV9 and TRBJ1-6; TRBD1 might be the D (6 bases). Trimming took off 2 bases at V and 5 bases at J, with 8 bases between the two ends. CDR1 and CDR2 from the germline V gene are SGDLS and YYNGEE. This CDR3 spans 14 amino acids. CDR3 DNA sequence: TGTGCCAGCAGCGTTGGGGGCGATAATTCACCCCTCCACTTT. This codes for CASSVGGDNSPLHF.

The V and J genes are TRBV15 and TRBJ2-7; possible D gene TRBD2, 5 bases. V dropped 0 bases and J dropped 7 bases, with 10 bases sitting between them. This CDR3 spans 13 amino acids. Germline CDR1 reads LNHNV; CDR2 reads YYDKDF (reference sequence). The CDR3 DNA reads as TGTGCCACCAGCAGAGATCTTCCGGGGGAGCAGTACTTC. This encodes CATSRDLPGEQYF.

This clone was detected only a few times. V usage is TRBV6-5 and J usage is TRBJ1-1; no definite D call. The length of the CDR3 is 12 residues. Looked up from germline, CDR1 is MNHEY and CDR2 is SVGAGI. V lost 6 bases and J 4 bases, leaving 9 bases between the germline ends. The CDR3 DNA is TGTGCCAGCAGGGTAGGGAGCACTGAAGCTTTCTTT. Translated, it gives CASRVGSTEAFF.

CDR3 sequence (DNA): TGTGCCAGCAGCTTGGGGGGGGAGCTTAACTATGGCTACACCTTC. Translating it yields CASSLGGELNYGYTF. This sequence joins TRBV5-4 and TRBJ1-2; maybe TRBD1 (5 bases). Deletions cut 0 bases from V and 1 base from J, with 10 bases between. Germline V gene data show CDR1 as SGHNT and CDR2 as YYREEE (reference sequence). This CDR3 region has 15 residues.

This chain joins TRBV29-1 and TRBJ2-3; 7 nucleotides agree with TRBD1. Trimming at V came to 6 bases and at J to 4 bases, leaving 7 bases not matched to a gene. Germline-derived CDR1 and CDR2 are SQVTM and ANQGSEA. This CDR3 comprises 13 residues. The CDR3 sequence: CSVLDRPADTQYF. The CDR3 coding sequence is TGCAGCGTCTTGGACAGGCCCGCAGATACGCAGTATTTT.

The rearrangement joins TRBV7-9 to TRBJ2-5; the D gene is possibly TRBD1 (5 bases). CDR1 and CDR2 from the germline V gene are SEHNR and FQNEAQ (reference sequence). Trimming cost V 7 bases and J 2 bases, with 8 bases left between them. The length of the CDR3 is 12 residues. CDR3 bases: TGTGCCAGCACAAGGGGTCAAGAGACCCAGTACTTC. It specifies CASTRGQETQYF.

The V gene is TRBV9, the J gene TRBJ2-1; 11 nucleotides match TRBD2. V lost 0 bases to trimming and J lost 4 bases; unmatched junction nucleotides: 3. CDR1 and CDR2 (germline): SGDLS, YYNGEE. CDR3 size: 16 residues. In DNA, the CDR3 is TGTGCCAGCAGCGTAGTTAGCGGGGGGGGTTACAATGAGCAGTTCTTC. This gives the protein CASSVVSGGGYNEQFF.

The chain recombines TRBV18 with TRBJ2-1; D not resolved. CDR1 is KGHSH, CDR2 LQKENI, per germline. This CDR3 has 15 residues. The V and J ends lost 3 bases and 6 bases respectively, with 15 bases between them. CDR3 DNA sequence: TGTGCCAGCTCACCCGCAAATCCGAGAATCAATGAGCAGTTCTTC. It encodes CASSPANPRINEQFF. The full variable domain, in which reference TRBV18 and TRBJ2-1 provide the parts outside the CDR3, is NAGVMQNPRHLVRRRGQEARLRCSPMKGHSHVYWYRQLPEEGLKFMVYLQKENIIDESGMPKERFSAEFPKEGPSILRIQQVVRGDSAAYFCASSPANPRINEQFFGPGTRLTVL.

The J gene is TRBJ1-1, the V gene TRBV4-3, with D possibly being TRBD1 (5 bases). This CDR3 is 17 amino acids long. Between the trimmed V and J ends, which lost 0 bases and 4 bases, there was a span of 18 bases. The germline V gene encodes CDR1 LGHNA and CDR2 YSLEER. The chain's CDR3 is CASSQDWSGGFSTEAFF. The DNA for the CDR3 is TGCGCCAGCAGCCAAGACTGGTCGGGGGGGTTTAGCACTGAAGCTTTCTTT.